Below, 32 T cell receptor beta chains from the same sample are listed, as sequenced in a study of CD8 T cells in Susac syndrome. A quantity of roughly 0.5 to 1 ug RNA underwent reverse transcription using random hexamers. MiXCR, run by TCRdb on the immunoSEQ multiplex PCR reads, gives a single entry per CDR3 protein. Found here are about 53,000 distinct CDR3 sequences, around 95% of them singletons; the top ten hold 0.75%. The sample comprised CD8+ T cells from PBMCs. These receptors all stem from a human donor with Susac syndrome.

The chain has TRBV6-1 and TRBJ1-6; D gene uncertain. V was pared by 7 bases and J by 13 bases, with 8 bases between. This CDR3 has 10 amino acids. Germline V lookup: CDR1 MNHNS, CDR2 SASEGT. CDR3 region: CASTGLPLHF. The CDR3 nucleotides read TGTGCCAGCACGGGCCTTCCCCTCCACTTT.

This chain uses TRBV19 with TRBJ1-2; D gene ambiguous. From germline, CDR1 is LNHDA and CDR2 SQIVND (reference sequence). The CDR3 consists of 17 residues. Trimming took off 2 bases at V and 4 bases at J, with 20 bases between the two ends. This CDR3 is CASSIRVGKTILYGYTF. DNA for the CDR3: TGTGCCAGTAGTATAAGGGTCGGGAAAACAATCCTCTATGGCTACACCTTC.

The chain recombines TRBV7-2 with TRBJ1-2; D uncertain. The V gene's germline CDR1 is SGHTA and CDR2 FQGNSA. The CDR3 length is 13 residues. The V gene lost 7 bases and the J gene lost 3 bases, with 12 bases spanning the gap. In DNA form, the CDR3 reads TGTGCCAGCACTAACATTGGCGACTATGGCTACACCTTC. Protein product: CASTNIGDYGYTF.

This clonotype turned up a few times. CDR3 region: CASSLDSSYNSPLHF. CDR3 in DNA: TGTGCCAGCAGTTTAGACAGCTCCTATAATTCACCCCTCCACTTT. The chain couples TRBV12-3 or TRBV12-4 to TRBJ1-6; no clear D gene. The CDR3 is 15 residues long. V lost 1 base, J lost 0 bases, and 4 bases lay in between.

This CDR3 reads CASSWTSGSYSYEQYF. The CDR3 nucleotides are TGTGCCAGTAGTTGGACTAGCGGGTCCTACTCCTACGAGCAGTACTTC. The J gene is TRBJ2-7, the V gene TRBV19; 11 nucleotides align to TRBD2. The CDR3 loop spans 16 amino acids. The germline gives CDR1 LNHDA, CDR2 SQIVND (reference sequence). V was pared by 5 bases and J by 0 bases, with 6 bases of the junction left unmatched.

CDR3 in amino acids: CASRDRTWDPIQPQHF. As DNA, the CDR3 is TGTGCCAGTAGGGATAGGACCTGGGACCCCATTCAGCCCCAGCATTTT. V usage is TRBV19 and J usage is TRBJ1-5; tentative D call: TRBD1 (5 bases). CDR1 is LNHDA, CDR2 SQIVND, per germline (reference sequence). The CDR3 extends over 16 amino acids. The ends were cut back, 6 bases at V and 6 bases at J, with 21 bases in the middle.

The sample holds one count of this clonotype. The CDR3 DNA is TGCGCCAGCAGCCAAGACAGGGTTTACACCTTC. This translates into CASSQDRVYTF. J is TRBJ1-2 and V is TRBV4-1; D may be TRBD1 (5 bases). Germline values: CDR1 MGHRA, CDR2 YSYEKL. The CDR3 is 11 amino acids. The V and J ends lost 0 bases and 11 bases respectively, with 7 bases between them.

V is TRBV20-1 and J is TRBJ2-7, with D unclear. Trimming took 5 bases from V and 0 from J, leaving 17 bases between them. This CDR3 contains 15 residues. Germline-derived CDR1 and CDR2 are DFQATT and SNEGSKA (reference sequence). The CDR3 nucleotides are TGCAGTGCTTACGCTCCCGACTCGGCCTCCTACGAGCAGTACTTC. It translates to CSAYAPDSASYEQYF.

The chain uses TRBV13 and TRBJ1-1, with a weak D call TRBD1 (5 bases). Trimming removed 4 bases at V and 0 bases at J, with 9 bases between. Looked up from germline, CDR1 is PRHDT and CDR2 is FYEKMQ (reference sequence). The CDR3 has 14 residues. The CDR3 nucleotides read TGTGCCAGCAGCTCCCGGGACCTGAACACTGAAGCTTTCTTT. It encodes CASSSRDLNTEAFF.

The CDR3 nucleotides are TGCAGCGTGAAGAGGAACACTGAAGCTTTCTTT. Translating gives CSVKRNTEAFF. The chain is built from TRBV29-1 and TRBJ1-1; D uncertain. Deletions cut 6 bases from V and 1 base from J, with 6 bases between. The CDR3 covers 11 residues. Germline loops: CDR1 SQVTM, CDR2 ANQGSEA.

The chain recombines TRBV7-7 with TRBJ1-3; D unclear. Germline V lookup: CDR1 SSHAT, CDR2 FNYEAQ (reference sequence). The CDR3 is made up of 11 amino acids. Deletions cut 2 bases from V and 7 bases from J, with 3 bases between. CDR3 nucleotides: TGTGCCAGCAGCTTAAGCAACACCATATATTTT. It translates to CASSLSNTIYF.

The chain has TRBV7-2 and TRBJ1-4; D ambiguous. Per the germline V gene, CDR1 is SGHTA and CDR2 is FQGNSA. The CDR3 is 15 amino acids. With 1 base removed from V and 4 bases from J, the gap between germline ends came to 10 bases. As DNA, the CDR3 is TGTGCCAGCAGCTTAGTTCGCAGATATAATGAAAAACTGTTTTTT. Amino acids: CASSLVRRYNEKLFF.

The chain uses TRBV6-1 and TRBJ1-2; unclear D gene. The CDR3 runs 16 residues. Germline CDR1 is MNHNS and CDR2 is SASEGT. The ends were cut back, 5 bases at V and 3 bases at J, with 19 bases in the middle. CDR3 nucleotides: TGTGCCAGCAGTCCTTTCCGGGCAGGCACCTACTATGGCTACACCTTC. It encodes CASSPFRAGTYYGYTF.

This chain connects TRBV4-3 to TRBJ2-3, with no clear D. Germline CDR1 is LGHNA and CDR2 is YSLEER. V shed 0 bases and J shed 4 bases, with 8 bases lying between them. CDR3 size: 14 residues. The CDR3 coding sequence is TGCGCCAGCAGCCAAGACTCGTCCTCAGATACGCAGTATTTT. It translates to CASSQDSSSDTQYF.

The chain couples TRBV19 to TRBJ2-7; the D gene is possibly TRBD1 (5 bases). From germline, CDR1 is LNHDA and CDR2 SQIVND (reference sequence). The V end was cut by 7 bases, the J end by 7 bases, with 11 bases between. The CDR3 runs 11 residues. CDR3 amino acids: CASTAGSEQYF. The CDR3 nucleotides read TGTGCCAGTACTGCAGGGTCAGAGCAGTACTTC.

V gene TRBV27 combines with J gene TRBJ2-5; tentative D call: TRBD2 (6 bases). The CDR3 length is 14 residues. Trimming left V 2 bases short and J 4 bases short, with 11 bases between. CDR1 and CDR2 (germline): MNHEY, SMNVEV (reference sequence). Here the CDR3 reads CASSLGGKGETQYF. DNA of the CDR3: TGTGCCAGCAGTTTAGGGGGGAAGGGAGAGACCCAGTACTTC.

J is TRBJ1-2 and V is TRBV25-1; D gene uncertain. V lost 6 bases and J 4 bases, leaving 18 bases between the germline ends. This CDR3 comprises 15 residues. Germline loops: CDR1 MGHDK, CDR2 SYGVNS. CDR3 loop: CASSSNPPEGYGYTF. Written as DNA, the CDR3 is TGTGCCAGCAGCTCCAATCCCCCCGAGGGCTATGGCTACACCTTC.

In DNA form, the CDR3 reads TGTGCCAGCAGTTGGGGAGATACGCAGTATTTT. Protein product: CASSWGDTQYF. The chain joins TRBV25-1 to TRBJ2-3, with D uncertain. Germline CDR1 is MGHDK and CDR2 is SYGVNS. The CDR3 is 11 amino acids. Trimming pared 5 bases from V and 5 bases from J, leaving 5 bases between.

The genes are TRBV12-3 or TRBV12-4 and TRBJ2-3; D possibly corresponds to TRBD1 (5 bases). This CDR3 contains 14 residues. V lost 6 bases and J 4 bases, leaving 14 bases between the germline ends. CDR3: CASSPRGLADTQYF. The CDR3 coding sequence is TGTGCCAGCAGCCCAAGGGGCCTCGCAGATACGCAGTATTTT.

This rearrangement joins TRBV27 to TRBJ1-2; 9 nucleotides align to TRBD1. The CDR3 has 14 amino acids. V gave up 4 bases and J gave up 5 bases; unmatched junction bases: 5. Germline-derived CDR1 and CDR2 are MNHEY and SMNVEV (reference sequence). The DNA of the CDR3 is TGTGCCAGCAGTTGGGACAGGGAGTTTTATGGCTACACCTTC. Its protein is CASSWDREFYGYTF.

V gene TRBV7-8 combines with J gene TRBJ1-2, with 8 positions matching TRBD1. V was pared by 5 bases and J by 4 bases, with 6 bases of the junction left unmatched. This CDR3 region has 14 residues. Germline CDR1 is SGHVS and CDR2 is FQNEAQ. Here the CDR3 DNA reads TGTGCCAGCAGCACTGGACAGGGTACCTATGGCTACACCTTC. Amino acid sequence: CASSTGQGTYGYTF.

The chain is built from TRBV7-2 and TRBJ2-7; no reliable D call. The V gene's germline CDR1 is SGHTA and CDR2 FQGNSA. Trimming shortened V by 8 bases and J by 3 bases, and 17 bases separated the two germline ends. The CDR3 contains 14 residues. The CDR3 loop reads CASRLSYPIYEQYF. The CDR3 nucleotides read TGTGCCAGCCGACTGTCCTACCCCATCTACGAGCAGTACTTC.

J is TRBJ2-5 and V is TRBV6-6; 10 bases agree with TRBD1. The length of the CDR3 is 16 residues. With V trimmed by 4 bases and J by 1 base, 6 bases remained unmatched. CDR1 MNHNY and CDR2 SVGAGI come from the germline V gene (reference sequence). The CDR3 is CASSSRDRGSQETQYF. CDR3 nucleotide sequence: TGTGCCAGCAGTTCCCGGGACAGGGGATCCCAAGAGACCCAGTACTTC.

The CDR3 loop reads CAWSHYEQYF. In nucleotides, the CDR3 is TGTGCCTGGAGTCACTACGAGCAGTACTTC. The chain couples TRBV30 to TRBJ2-7; D gene ambiguous. Germline V gives CDR1 GTSNPN, CDR2 SVGIG (reference sequence). V gave up 2 bases and J gave up 3 bases, with 2 bases separating them. The CDR3 loop spans 10 amino acids.

The V gene is TRBV2, the J gene TRBJ2-4; D is undetermined. The CDR3 has 15 amino acids. Between the trimmed V and J ends, which lost 6 bases and 1 base, there was a span of 13 bases. Germline CDR1 SNHLY, CDR2 FYNNEI. CDR3 in amino acids: CASSLLVLAKNIQYF. The CDR3, as DNA: TGTGCCAGCAGCCTCTTAGTCCTTGCCAAAAACATTCAGTACTTC.

Turning to this clonotype: A junction boundary mismatches the germline segment, possibly from a read error. CDR3 coding DNA: TGTGCCTGGAGTGGTTTGGGGGAAGATACCCAGTACTTC. Amino acids: CAWSGLGEDTQYF. The rearrangement joins TRBV30 to TRBJ2-5, with D tentatively TRBD1 or TRBD2 (5 bases each). The CDR3 runs to 13 residues. CDR1 and CDR2 (germline): GTSNPN, SVGIG (reference sequence).

The J gene is TRBJ2-3, the V gene TRBV14, with D tentatively TRBD1 (8 bases). Trimming took 3 bases from V and 5 from J, leaving 12 bases between them. This CDR3 spans 14 amino acids. The germline V gene encodes CDR1 SGHDN and CDR2 FVKESK. CDR3 sequence: CASSQTGEGDTQYF. In DNA, the CDR3 is TGTGCCAGCAGCCAGACAGGGGAGGGAGATACGCAGTATTTT.

V is TRBV13 and J is TRBJ1-1; 8 positions match TRBD1. Trimming took 3 bases from V and 5 from J; bases not matched to a gene: 5. The CDR3 covers 14 residues. The germline CDR1 and CDR2 sequences are PRHDT and FYEKMQ (reference sequence). This CDR3 reads CASSFSQGGTEAFF. The CDR3 coding sequence is TGTGCCAGCAGCTTTTCACAGGGGGGGACTGAAGCTTTCTTT.

This chain links TRBV9 with TRBJ2-7; 10 nucleotides align to TRBD2. Germline CDR1 SGDLS, CDR2 YYNGEE. The junction had 5 bases not matched to a gene; V was cut back by 0 bases and J by 5 bases. The CDR3 spans 15 residues. The CDR3 is CASSVGAGGAHEQYF. As DNA, the CDR3 is TGTGCCAGCAGCGTAGGAGCGGGGGGGGCCCACGAGCAGTACTTC.

The chain has TRBV20-1 and TRBJ2-4; TRBD1 aligns across 7 bases. Germline V gene lookup returns CDR1 DFQATT and CDR2 SNEGSKA (reference sequence). V lost 0 bases, J lost 8 bases, and 10 bases stayed unmatched. CDR3 length equals 15 residues. The CDR3 sequence is CSARDLLGQIDIQYF. CDR3 DNA: TGCAGTGCTAGAGATCTCCTGGGACAGATAGACATTCAGTACTTC.

The V call is TRBV20-1, the J call TRBJ2-1; 10 nucleotides agree with TRBD2. CDR1 DFQATT and CDR2 SNEGSKA come from the germline V gene (reference sequence). This CDR3 spans 15 amino acids. The V and J ends lost 0 bases and 8 bases, in that order; junction bases with no gene match: 7. CDR3: CSARDGERGGDEQFF. The CDR3 DNA is TGCAGTGCTAGAGATGGTGAGCGGGGGGGCGATGAGCAGTTCTTC.

The chain employs TRBV18 and TRBJ2-5; D remains ambiguous. Per germline, CDR1 KGHSH and CDR2 LQKENI. The CDR3 is made up of 16 amino acids. Trimming left V 0 bases short and J 2 bases short, with 13 bases between. CDR3 region: CASSPPQAPGQETQYF. CDR3 DNA: TGTGCCAGCTCACCACCGCAAGCGCCGGGTCAAGAGACCCAGTACTTC. Looking up the rest from reference TRBV18 and TRBJ2-5 gives the full variable domain: NAGVMQNPRHLVRRRGQEARLRCSPMKGHSHVYWYRQLPEEGLKFMVYLQKENIIDESGMPKERFSAEFPKEGPSILRIQQVVRGDSAAYFCASSPPQAPGQETQYFGPGTRLLVL.